Below, 31 T cell receptor beta chains from the same sample are listed, as sequenced in a study of CD8 T cells in ankylosing spondylitis. Study-wide results and limits: Ankylosing spondylitis blood seemed to carry a telltale TCR beta motif made of eight highly homologous variants.

MiXCR, run by TCRdb on the 5' RACE reads, gives a single entry per CDR3 protein. The sample contains about 450,000 distinct CDR3 sequences, 25% to 30% of which appear only once. The antigens these receptors bind are not known. Sequences were obtained from blood, either unsorted or a sorted T cell fraction (not recorded which). The receptors stem from a male donor with ankylosing spondylitis.

This clonotype was counted a few times. The chain carries TRBV15 and TRBJ2-3, with TRBD2 matching 7 bases. The CDR3 extends over 14 amino acids. Losses at the gene ends were 5 bases for V and 4 bases for J; bases not matched to a gene: 6. From germline, CDR1 is LNHNV and CDR2 YYDKDF (reference sequence). CDR3 in DNA: TGTGCCACCAGCGCGGGGACTACGCCAGATACGCAGTATTTT. Amino acids: CATSAGTTPDTQYF.

This clonotype was seen a few times. The chain employs TRBV11-2 and TRBJ1-1; D not certain. Trimming pared 5 bases from V and 10 bases from J, leaving 14 bases between. Germline V gene data show CDR1 as SGHAT and CDR2 as FQNNGV. The CDR3 covers 12 residues. The CDR3 loop reads CASSPKSPGAFF. The CDR3 region has the DNA TGTGCCAGCAGCCCAAAGAGTCCTGGAGCTTTCTTT. The entire variable domain, with the rest obtained from reference TRBV11-2 and TRBJ1-1, is as follows: EAGVAQSPRYKIIEKRQSVAFWCNPISGHATLYWYQQILGQGPKLLIQFQNNGVVDDSQLPKDRFSAERLKGVDSTLKIQPAKLEDSAVYLCASSPKSPGAFFGQGTRLTVV.

The rearrangement joins TRBV2 to TRBJ2-2; 13 bases map to TRBD2. Germline CDR1 reads SNHLY; CDR2 reads FYNNEI. J was trimmed by 7 bases and V by 4 bases; bases with no gene match: 6. The CDR3 contains 16 residues. The CDR3 DNA is TGTGCCAGCAGTGGACTAGCGGGAGGAGAGATCGGGGAGCTGTTTTTT. As protein: CASSGLAGGEIGELFF.

The chain has TRBV3-1 and TRBJ2-1; 11 bases are shared with TRBD1. Germline lookup yields CDR1 LGHDT and CDR2 YNNKEL (reference sequence). The J segment lost 7 bases and the V segment lost 4 bases, leaving 6 bases of the junction unmatched. The CDR3 is made up of 15 amino acids. CDR3 nucleotides: TGTGCCAGCAGCCCCCGGACAGGGGGCTTGAATGAGCAGTTCTTC. Protein sequence: CASSPRTGGLNEQFF.

The chain recombines TRBV11-2 with TRBJ2-7; the D gene could be TRBD1 or TRBD2 (10 bases each). CDR1 is SGHAT and CDR2 is FQNNGV in the germline V gene. There are 18 residues in the CDR3. Trimming pared 2 bases from V and 3 bases from J, leaving 23 bases between. CDR3 sequence reads: CASSLRDRGTSGIYEQYF. The CDR3 DNA follows: TGTGCCAGCAGCTTACGGGACAGGGGAACTAGCGGGATCTACGAGCAGTACTTC.

Only a few counts were recorded for this clonotype. V is TRBV6-1 and J is TRBJ1-5; weak D call: TRBD1 (5 bases). Trimming left V 0 bases short and J 5 bases short, with 11 bases between. Germline CDR1 is MNHNS and CDR2 is SASEGT. The CDR3 consists of 15 residues. CDR3: CASSEASVRDQPQHF. The CDR3 nucleotides are TGTGCCAGCAGTGAAGCATCAGTCAGGGATCAGCCCCAGCATTTT.

The chain combines TRBV2 with TRBJ2-5, with unresolved D. V lost 4 bases and J 3 bases, leaving 9 bases between the germline ends. CDR1 SNHLY and CDR2 FYNNEI come from the germline V gene. This CDR3 is built from 13 residues. The CDR3 DNA reads TGTGCCAGCAGTGGGGCTAGAAAAGAGACCCAGTACTTC. Its protein is CASSGARKETQYF.

This clonotype was seen a handful of times. CDR3 DNA: TGCGCCAGCAGCTTGGCCGACTCGGTCGGCAATTCACCCCTCCACTTT. Translated: CASSLADSVGNSPLHF. The chain employs TRBV5-1 and TRBJ1-6; D uncertain. Trimming cost V 0 bases and J 7 bases, with 14 bases left between them. The germline V gene encodes CDR1 SGHRS and CDR2 YFSETQ. This CDR3 is built from 16 residues. Filled out from reference TRBV5-1 and TRBJ1-6, the complete variable domain reads KAGVTQTPRYLIKTRGQQVTLSCSPISGHRSVSWYQQTPGQGLQFLFEYFSETQRNKGNFPGRFSGRQFSNSRSEMNVSTLELGDSALYLCASSLADSVGNSPLHFGNGTRLTVT.

This clonotype occurred a few times. The rearrangement links TRBV6-5 to TRBJ2-3; no reliable D call. The V gene lost 7 bases and the J gene lost 3 bases, with 8 bases spanning the gap. Germline loops: CDR1 MNHEY, CDR2 SVGAGI. The CDR3 runs 12 residues. Here the CDR3 reads CASKAKTDTQYF. CDR3 bases: TGTGCCAGCAAGGCCAAGACAGATACGCAGTATTTT.

Only one count was recorded for this clonotype. The chain uses TRBV11-2 and TRBJ2-7; 16 bases agree with TRBD2. V shed 4 bases and J 6 bases; nucleotides not matched to a gene: 6. There are 16 residues in the CDR3. Germline V gives CDR1 SGHAT, CDR2 FQNNGV. CDR3 sequence (DNA): TGTGCCAGCAGCTCAGGGACTAGCGGGAGGGCCGGCGAGCAGTACGTC. Its protein product is CASSSGTSGRAGEQYV.

V is TRBV20-1 and J is TRBJ1-1; D call uncertain. From germline, CDR1 is DFQATT and CDR2 SNEGSKA (reference sequence). Trimming took 5 bases from V and 3 from J, leaving 10 bases between them. This CDR3 region has 12 residues. CDR3 sequence (DNA): TGCAGTGCTCCCGCCCGGTACACTGAAGCTTTCTTT. It yields the protein CSAPARYTEAFF.

The genes are TRBV27 and TRBJ2-3; no reliable D call. The CDR3 consists of 13 residues. The germline V gene has CDR1 MNHEY and CDR2 SMNVEV (reference sequence). Trimming took 6 bases from V and 4 from J, leaving 11 bases between them. CDR3 nucleotide sequence: TGTGCCAGCAGACCGAATCCCTCAGATACGCAGTATTTT. It yields the protein CASRPNPSDTQYF.

The rearrangement uses TRBV6-1 and TRBJ2-3, with D unclear. The CDR3 has 15 residues. In germline, CDR1 is MNHNS, CDR2 SASEGT. The V end lost 6 bases, the J end lost 0 bases, and 13 bases lay between the germline ends. The CDR3 nucleotides are TGTGCCAGCAGGGATCAGGATTACAGCACAGATACGCAGTATTTT. The encoded protein is CASRDQDYSTDTQYF.

A few counts support this clonotype. The chain has TRBV11-2 and TRBJ1-1; D not certain. CDR1 is SGHAT, CDR2 FQNNGV, per germline. CDR3 length equals 13 residues. V lost 0 bases and J 10 bases, leaving 12 bases between the germline ends. The CDR3 sequence is CASSLDPESGAFF. CDR3 DNA sequence: TGTGCCAGCAGCTTAGATCCGGAGTCGGGAGCTTTCTTT.

The genes are TRBV19 and TRBJ2-1; D might be TRBD2 (5 bases). Trimming took 3 bases from V and 9 from J, leaving 18 bases between them. Germline CDR1 and CDR2: LNHDA and SQIVND (reference sequence). CDR3 length: 15 amino acids. CDR3 DNA: TGTGCCAGTAGTATGAGGCGGGCAGGAGTGGGTGAGCAGTTCTTC. The encoded protein is CASSMRRAGVGEQFF.

This clonotype appeared a few times. The chain uses TRBV28 and TRBJ1-3, with D possibly matching TRBD1 (5 bases). V lost 4 bases and J lost 4, with 11 bases in between. The germline V gene has CDR1 MDHEN and CDR2 SYDVKM. The CDR3 loop spans 14 amino acids. The CDR3 spells CASSSPGGGNTIYF. In DNA form, the CDR3 reads TGTGCCAGCAGTTCCCCCGGGGGGGGAAACACCATATATTTT. Filled out from reference TRBV28 and TRBJ1-3, the complete variable domain reads DVKVTQSSRYLVKRTGEKVFLECVQDMDHENMFWYRQDPGLGLRLIYFSYDVKMKEKGDIPEGYSVSREKKERFSLILESASTNQTSMYLCASSSPGGGNTIYFGEGSWLTVV.

The rearrangement joins TRBV5-1 to TRBJ2-3; D ambiguous. The germline CDR1 and CDR2 sequences are SGHRS and YFSETQ. The CDR3 sequence is 13 residues long. V was pared by 1 base and J by 6 bases, with 9 bases between. The CDR3 nucleotides are TGCGCCAGCAGCTTGTATCCTACCGATACGCAGTATTTT. This encodes CASSLYPTDTQYF.

The V and J genes are TRBV5-1 and TRBJ1-1; possible D gene TRBD1, 6 bases. The V end was cut by 0 bases, the J end by 0 bases, with 12 bases between. Germline CDR1 SGHRS, CDR2 YFSETQ. The CDR3 consists of 16 residues. The CDR3 region has the DNA TGCGCCAGCAGCTTGGTGGGGGGGCCTATGAACACTGAAGCTTTCTTT. Translated, it gives CASSLVGGPMNTEAFF. The full variable domain, rest sourced from reference TRBV5-1 and TRBJ1-1, is KAGVTQTPRYLIKTRGQQVTLSCSPISGHRSVSWYQQTPGQGLQFLFEYFSETQRNKGNFPGRFSGRQFSNSRSEMNVSTLELGDSALYLCASSLVGGPMNTEAFFGQGTRLTVV.

This clonotype has just a few counts. The rearrangement uses TRBV7-8 and TRBJ1-5, with 7 bases fitting TRBD1. V shed 1 base, J shed 3 bases, and the junction held 3 bases outside the gene matches. This CDR3 contains 15 residues. In germline, CDR1 is SGHVS, CDR2 FQNEAQ. The CDR3 nucleotides read TGTGCCAGCAGCTTAGGCCAGGGGGACAATCAGCCCCAGCATTTT. It specifies CASSLGQGDNQPQHF.

This clonotype was observed at least ten times. This rearrangement joins TRBV12-3 or TRBV12-4 to TRBJ2-1; D remains unclear. The CDR3 loop spans 11 amino acids. Trimming took 10 bases from V and 3 from J, leaving 7 bases between them. The CDR3 sequence is CATDVYNEQFF. In nucleotides, the CDR3 is TGTGCCACCGACGTCTACAATGAGCAGTTCTTC.

This rearrangement joins TRBV5-1 to TRBJ2-1, with TRBD2 identical over 9 bases. After removal of 1 base from V and 4 bases from J, the junction contained 6 bases not matched to a gene. The CDR3 runs 16 residues. Per the germline V gene, CDR1 is SGHRS and CDR2 is YFSETQ. The CDR3 DNA follows: TGCGCCAGCAGCTTGCTGTCCGCGGGAGGGTACAATGAGCAGTTCTTC. Translated: CASSLLSAGGYNEQFF. Full variable domain (rest looked up from reference TRBV5-1 and TRBJ2-1): KAGVTQTPRYLIKTRGQQVTLSCSPISGHRSVSWYQQTPGQGLQFLFEYFSETQRNKGNFPGRFSGRQFSNSRSEMNVSTLELGDSALYLCASSLLSAGGYNEQFFGPGTRLTVL.

The gene calls are TRBV20-1 and TRBJ1-5; D not resolved. Germline V gives CDR1 DFQATT, CDR2 SNEGSKA (reference sequence). V was pared by 0 bases and J by 8 bases, with 11 bases between. The CDR3 totals 13 residues. The CDR3 nucleotides are TGCAGTGCTAGAGATCCGGGGAAGGAGCCCCAGCATTTT. This translates into CSARDPGKEPQHF.

This clonotype was observed at least ten times. The chain has TRBV12-3 or TRBV12-4 and TRBJ2-5; 13 bases line up with TRBD2. The CDR3 is made up of 16 amino acids. V lost 5 bases to trimming and J lost 7 bases; unmatched junction nucleotides: 10. The CDR3 DNA reads TGTGCCAGCAGTAATAGACTAGCGGGAGGTTCCCGGACCCAGTACTTC. Protein sequence: CASSNRLAGGSRTQYF.

The J gene is TRBJ1-5, the V gene TRBV7-8; 8 bases line up with TRBD1. The CDR3 spans 14 residues. The J segment lost 5 bases and the V segment lost 3 bases, leaving 3 bases of the junction unmatched. The germline V gene encodes CDR1 SGHVS and CDR2 FQNEAQ. The CDR3 protein is CASSFYRGDQPQHF. For the CDR3, the DNA is TGTGCCAGCAGCTTCTACAGGGGGGATCAGCCCCAGCATTTT.

This clonotype has a handful of counts. V usage is TRBV11-2 and J usage is TRBJ2-3; 14 bases are a match to TRBD2. The germline V gene has CDR1 SGHAT and CDR2 FQNNGV. The CDR3 spans 20 residues. The junction had 16 bases not matched to a gene; V was cut back by 5 bases and J by 3 bases. As DNA, the CDR3 is TGTGCCAGCAGCCTCTCTCTCCTTCCGGGACTAGCGGGAGAAACAGATACGCAGTATTTT. Translating gives CASSLSLLPGLAGETDTQYF.

The chain couples TRBV20-1 to TRBJ2-5; no clear D. Looked up from germline, CDR1 is DFQATT and CDR2 is SNEGSKA (reference sequence). Between the trimmed V and J ends, which lost 5 bases and 5 bases, there was a span of 15 bases. The CDR3 length is 13 residues. CDR3 region: CSAEGSTDETQYF. The CDR3 coding sequence is TGCAGTGCTGAAGGCTCTACGGACGAGACCCAGTACTTC.

This clonotype was picked up one time. This chain connects TRBV5-1 to TRBJ2-1; the match to TRBD2 covers 10 bases. Germline CDR1 is SGHRS and CDR2 is YFSETQ. V trimming: 2 bases; J trimming: 10 bases; junction bases outside the gene matches: 6. The CDR3 sequence is 14 residues long. The CDR3, as DNA: TGCGCCAGCAGCTTTGGGACTAGCGAAGAGGAGCAGTTCTTC. Its protein product is CASSFGTSEEEQFF.

This clonotype turned up a few times. V gene TRBV5-1 combines with J gene TRBJ2-5; D gene ambiguous. Germline V gene data show CDR1 as SGHRS and CDR2 as YFSETQ. The V end lost 1 base, the J end lost 1 base, and 8 bases lay between the germline ends. The CDR3 covers 14 residues. The CDR3, as DNA: TGCGCCAGCAGCTTGCCAGGCAGCCAAGAGACCCAGTACTTC. Amino acid sequence: CASSLPGSQETQYF.

The CDR3 protein is CASTGTSGSGSDEQFF. The CDR3 region has the DNA TGTGCCAGCACCGGGACTAGCGGGAGTGGGTCGGATGAGCAGTTCTTC. The chain carries TRBV12-3 or TRBV12-4 and TRBJ2-1; 14 bases align to TRBD2. The CDR3 is made up of 16 amino acids. Trimming cost V 7 bases and J 8 bases; bases outside gene matches: 10.

Only a few counts were recorded for this clonotype. The chain employs TRBV20-1 and TRBJ2-6, with D possibly being TRBD2 (6 bases). Germline V lookup: CDR1 DFQATT, CDR2 SNEGSKA (reference sequence). V lost 6 bases and J lost 12, with 21 bases in between. This CDR3 has 14 residues. The CDR3 here is CSAPRGNGLGVLTF. DNA for the CDR3: TGCAGTGCCCCCCGGGGGAACGGACTTGGCGTCCTGACTTTC.

This clonotype was detected ten times or more. The CDR3 DNA sequence: TGTGCCAGCAGCTCGAACACCGGGGAGCTGTTTTTT. Its translation: CASSSNTGELFF. V usage is TRBV12-3 or TRBV12-4 and J usage is TRBJ2-2; D remains unclear. CDR3 size: 12 residues. The V gene lost 6 bases and the J gene lost 0 bases, with 2 bases spanning the gap.